Listed below are T cell receptor beta chains from one sample, sequenced in a study of cytomegalovirus exposure and HLA in healthy donors. Using immunoSEQ multiplex PCR, the repertoire was profiled, and TCRdb retains in-frame clones only, with some absent. The data contain 150,000 to 200,000 clones, around 76% of them singletons. The sample consisted of PBMCs. These TCRs come from a female donor in good health and CMV-seronegative. CDR3s include the opening cysteine and the closing phenylalanine or tryptophan. A D gene is named only where the DNA matches it firmly. Clone size is stated in some rows and not others, as once, few, many or a class when expanded.

V,D,size,J,DNA,CDR3
TRBV7-8,-,-,TRBJ1-5,TGTGCCAGCAGCTTAGACTCCCCTTCTAGCAATCAGCCCCAGCATTTT,CASSLDSPSSNQPQHF
TRBV19,TRBD1,-,TRBJ2-3,TGTGCCAGTAGTGACAGGGGACCGGATACGCAGTATTTT,CASSDRGPDTQYF
TRBV2,-,-,TRBJ2-2,TGTGCCAGACAGGCGCCGAACACCGGGGAGCTGTTTTTT,CARQAPNTGELFF
TRBV6-5,-,-,TRBJ2-7,TGTGCCAGCAGCTACGGGGAGCAGGCCTACGGGCAGTACTTC,CASSYGEQAYGQYF
TRBV19,TRBD1,-,TRBJ1-1,TGTGCCAGTAGCCAACAGGGGGCGAACACTGAAGCTTTCTTT,CASSQQGANTEAFF
TRBV15,-,-,TRBJ2-2,TGTGCCACCAGCAGGAGCAGGGCAACCGGGGAGCTGTTTTTT,CATSRSRATGELFF
TRBV10-3,-,-,TRBJ1-1,TGTGCCATCAGTGAGTCGACTCTACAGGGAGGGATTGAAGCTTTCTTT,CAISESTLQGGIEAFF
TRBV7-2,-,-,TRBJ1-5,TGTGCCAGCAGCTTATTCGGGGGAAACAATCAGCCCCAGCATTTT,CASSLFGGNNQPQHF
TRBV10-1,-,-,TRBJ2-5,TGCGCCAGCAGTGAGTTTCGAGGACAGAGGGAGACCCAGTACTTC,CASSEFRGQRETQYF
TRBV10-2,TRBD2,-,TRBJ2-7,TGCGCCAGCAGAGATCCTAGCGGGGGGGCCTACGAGCAGTACTTC,CASRDPSGGAYEQYF
TRBV5-1,-,-,TRBJ1-1,TGCGCCAGCAGCTCGGAGGTTGGTGAAGCTTTCTTT,CASSSEVGEAFF
TRBV5-1,-,-,TRBJ1-3,TGCGCCAGCAGCTTGGGTGGAGGTACTGGAAACACCATATATTTT,CASSLGGGTGNTIYF
TRBV5-1,-,-,TRBJ1-5,TGCGCCAGCAGCAAGGACGGGTCGGGAAATCAGCCCCAGCATTTT,CASSKDGSGNQPQHF
TRBV21-1,-,-,TRBJ2-3,TGTGCCAGCAGCAAAGGGCGGGGGGCTCACACAGATACGCAGTATTTT,CASSKGRGAHTDTQYF
TRBV10-2,-,-,TRBJ1-2,TGCGCCAGCAGTTTACAGGCTAACTATGGCTACACCTTC,CASSLQANYGYTF
TRBV5-4,-,-,TRBJ1-1,TGTGCCAGCAACCTGGCCGGGGACACTGAAGCTTTCTTT,CASNLAGDTEAFF
TRBV4-1,-,-,TRBJ1-3,TGCGCCAGCAGCCTCCGACAGGGAAACACCATATATTTT,CASSLRQGNTIYF
TRBV11-2,TRBD1,-,TRBJ2-3,TGTGCCAGCAGCTTTTTTCTGGACAGGGGGAGCACAGATACGCAGTATTTT,CASSFFLDRGSTDTQYF
TRBV5-1,TRBD1,once,TRBJ2-7,TGCGCCAGCAGCTTCGACAGGGGTGCCTACGAGCAGTACTTC,CASSFDRGAYEQYF
TRBV27,TRBD2,-,TRBJ2-3,TGTGCCAGCACCCTAGCGGGGGGAACTAGGGATACGCAGTATTTT,CASTLAGGTRDTQYF
TRBV11-2,-,-,TRBJ1-1,TGTGCCAGCAGCGGAGGACAGCTGAACACTGAAGCTTTCTTT,CASSGGQLNTEAFF
TRBV5-4,TRBD2,-,TRBJ2-5,TGTGCCAGCAGCACCACTAGCGGGGGTGGAGAGACCCAGTACTTC,CASSTTSGGGETQYF
TRBV6-5,TRBD1,-,TRBJ2-7,TGTGCCAGCAGCCCCTCGTGGACAGGGTTATACGAGCAGTACTTC,CASSPSWTGLYEQYF
TRBV27,TRBD1,-,TRBJ1-5,TGTGCCAGCAGTCTCCGGGGACAGGGGGCAGCGGGCAATCAGCCCCAGCATTTT,CASSLRGQGAAGNQPQHF
TRBV10-2,-,once,TRBJ1-3,TGCGCCAGCAGTGTCCATCCCGACAGGCTACCTGGAAACACCATATATTTT,CASSVHPDRLPGNTIYF
TRBV5-6,-,-,TRBJ1-2,TGTGCCAGCAGCCCACGGATCTACCCGGGGTATGGCTACACCTTC,CASSPRIYPGYGYTF
TRBV19,TRBD1,-,TRBJ1-2,TGTGCCAGTAGTGAAGGAACCGGGACAGGGCGTGGCTACACCTTC,CASSEGTGTGRGYTF
TRBV30,TRBD2,-,TRBJ2-1,TGTGCCTGGAGCACACGGCGGGGGTACAATGAGCAGTTCTTC,CAWSTRRGYNEQFF
TRBV5-1,TRBD1,-,TRBJ1-2,TGCGCCAGCAGCGGGGGACAGAACTATGGCTACACCTTC,CASSGGQNYGYTF
TRBV5-1,-,-,TRBJ1-1,TGCGCCAGCAGCTTAGGCTGGGCTTTGAACACTGAAGCTTTCTTT,CASSLGWALNTEAFF
TRBV9,-,-,TRBJ2-7,TGTGCCAGCAGCGCTTCGCACGGGACCTACGAGCAGTACTTC,CASSASHGTYEQYF
TRBV2,TRBD1,once,TRBJ2-1,TGTGCCGGTGCTTGGGACAGCTCCTACAATGAGCAGTTCTTC,CAGAWDSSYNEQFF
TRBV7-9,TRBD2,-,TRBJ2-3,TGTGCCAGCAGCTCCGGGATGGTAGCGGGGGGGCCAGAAGATACGCAGTATTTT,CASSSGMVAGGPEDTQYF
TRBV5-1,-,-,TRBJ1-3,TGCGCCAGCAGCTTGTGGGCTACCTCTGGAAACACCATATATTTT,CASSLWATSGNTIYF
TRBV5-1,TRBD1,-,TRBJ1-4,TGCGCCAGCAACAGACAGGGCCCCGGTGAAAAACTGTTTTTT,CASNRQGPGEKLFF
TRBV7-2,TRBD2,-,TRBJ2-2,TGTGCCAGCAGCCAGACTAGCGGGGGTAACACCGGGGAGCTGTTTTTT,CASSQTSGGNTGELFF